This passage covers 27 T cell receptor beta chains from one sample sequenced in a study of blood T cell repertoires in COVID-19. Assay: immunoSEQ multiplex PCR; the TCRdb copy retains only in-frame clones and omits some. Among about 51,000 clones, 65% to 90% were seen once, and the ten largest hold roughly 1.3%. Material: peripheral blood. The receptors shown here come from a man aged 60 to 75 with acute or convalescent COVID-19.

The chain links TRBV12-3 or TRBV12-4 to TRBJ1-2; no definite D call. CDR3 length: 12 residues. Trimming cost V 2 bases and J 5 bases, with 6 bases left between them. In DNA form, the CDR3 reads TGTGCCAGCAGTTTAAATGAGTATGGCTACACCTTC. It codes for CASSLNEYGYTF.

The J gene is TRBJ1-2, the V gene TRBV7-8, with D perhaps TRBD1 (6 bases). This CDR3 has 14 amino acids. CDR1 and CDR2 (germline): SGHVS, FQNEAQ. The V gene lost 3 bases and the J gene lost 5 bases, with 13 bases spanning the gap. This CDR3 reads CASSLTQTGYGYTF. As DNA, the CDR3 is TGTGCCAGCAGCTTGACACAGACAGGTTATGGCTACACCTTC.

The chain couples TRBV4-2 to TRBJ1-4; 7 bases match TRBD1. J was trimmed by 7 bases and V by 0 bases; bases with no gene match: 5. Germline V gene lookup returns CDR1 LGHNA and CDR2 YNFKEQ. The CDR3 length is 15 residues. CDR3 sequence reads: CASSQEGQGGEKLFF. The CDR3 DNA sequence: TGTGCCAGCAGCCAAGAGGGGCAGGGGGGTGAAAAACTGTTTTTT.

The J gene is TRBJ1-5, the V gene TRBV7-2, with a weak D call TRBD1 (5 bases). The CDR3 spans 14 residues. The V end was cut by 4 bases, the J end by 6 bases, with 13 bases between. Germline-derived CDR1 and CDR2 are SGHTA and FQGNSA. CDR3 in DNA: TGTGCCAGCAGCTACGGGGGGGGAACTCAGCCCCAGCATTTT. Translated: CASSYGGGTQPQHF.

This clone was recorded only once. The chain has TRBV7-2 and TRBJ2-3; 12 bases fit TRBD2. V trimming: 5 bases; J trimming: 0 bases; junction bases outside the gene matches: 9. This CDR3 is built from 18 residues. From germline, CDR1 is SGHTA and CDR2 FQGNSA. The CDR3 sequence is CASSRGLAGTPSTDTQYF. The CDR3 region has the DNA TGTGCCAGCAGCCGGGGACTAGCGGGCACTCCTAGCACAGATACGCAGTATTTT.

This clone appeared a few times. The DNA for the CDR3 is TGTGCCAGCAGCTTAGAACAGGGTTTGACTGAAGCTTTCTTT. This translates into CASSLEQGLTEAFF. This chain links TRBV11-2 with TRBJ1-1, with D perhaps matching TRBD1 (6 bases). Deletions cut 0 bases from V and 5 bases from J, with 10 bases between. The CDR3 length is 14 residues. CDR1 and CDR2 from the germline V gene are SGHAT and FQNNGV.

The rearrangement uses TRBV28 and TRBJ1-4; 7 nucleotides match TRBD1. Germline V gene lookup returns CDR1 MDHEN and CDR2 SYDVKM. The CDR3 has 14 residues. Trimming removed 5 bases from V and 7 bases from J; junction bases left unmatched: 7. CDR3 in amino acids: CASSPTGIGEKLFF. For the CDR3, the DNA is TGTGCCAGCAGTCCGACAGGGATTGGTGAAAAACTGTTTTTT.

The rearrangement links TRBV4-1 to TRBJ2-7, with 12 bases aligning to TRBD2. Germline CDR1 reads MGHRA; CDR2 reads YSYEKL. The CDR3 totals 17 residues. V was clipped by 4 bases and J by 8 bases; unmatched bases: 15. Written as DNA, the CDR3 is TGCGCCAGCAGCCTAACCCAGCGTACTAGCGGGGGGAACCAGCAGTACTTC. Translation gives CASSLTQRTSGGNQQYF.

The gene calls are TRBV27 and TRBJ2-6; 7 bases align to TRBD1. The CDR3 loop spans 13 amino acids. CDR1 MNHEY and CDR2 SMNVEV come from the germline V gene (reference sequence). After removal of 11 bases from V and 0 bases from J, the junction contained 1 base not matched to a gene. The CDR3 sequence is CASGGSGANVLTF. The CDR3, as DNA: TGTGCCTCAGGGGGCTCTGGGGCCAACGTCCTGACTTTC.

The count of this clone is one. The CDR3 loop reads CATSDPKPQTGATDTQYF. As DNA, the CDR3 is TGTGCCACCAGTGATCCGAAACCCCAGACAGGGGCCACAGATACGCAGTATTTT. The chain joins TRBV24-1 to TRBJ2-3; 8 nucleotides align to TRBD1. The CDR3 is 18 residues long. From germline, CDR1 is KGHDR and CDR2 SFDVKD. The V segment lost 3 bases and the J segment 2 bases; nucleotides outside the gene matches: 12.

In its sample, this clone was seen once. V gene TRBV6-5 combines with J gene TRBJ2-5, with TRBD1 identical over 7 bases. Germline V CDR1 and CDR2: MNHEY, SVGAGI. Germline trimming cut 6 bases from V and 5 bases from J; bases unmatched to any gene: 12. CDR3 size: 15 residues. The CDR3 is CASSSPGQSGETQYF. The CDR3 bases are TGTGCCAGCAGCTCTCCGGGACAGTCTGGTGAGACCCAGTACTTC.

This clone is classed as medium-sized. The sample carries other DNA sequences with the same CDR3. J is TRBJ1-1 and V is TRBV7-9; no clear D gene. Trimming took off 1 base at V and 0 bases at J, with 3 bases between the two ends. This CDR3 is built from 13 residues. Looked up from germline, CDR1 is SEHNR and CDR2 is FQNEAQ (reference sequence). CDR3 bases: TGTGCCAGCAGCTTAGACATGAACACTGAAGCTTTCTTT. It specifies CASSLDMNTEAFF.

The chain is built from TRBV5-1 and TRBJ2-1; tentatively, D is TRBD2 (7 bases). Looked up from germline, CDR1 is SGHRS and CDR2 is YFSETQ. Trimming shortened V by 4 bases and J by 8 bases, and 22 bases separated the two germline ends. The CDR3 extends over 16 amino acids. In DNA form, the CDR3 reads TGCGCCAGCAGCCCGCCGAGGGGGGGCGGGTTAGATGAGCAGTTCTTC. This sequence encodes CASSPPRGGGLDEQFF. Together with reference TRBV5-1 and TRBJ2-1, the CDR3 gives the full variable domain: KAGVTQTPRYLIKTRGQQVTLSCSPISGHRSVSWYQQTPGQGLQFLFEYFSETQRNKGNFPGRFSGRQFSNSRSEMNVSTLELGDSALYLCASSPPRGGGLDEQFFGPGTRLTVL.

The chain couples TRBV7-9 to TRBJ1-4; D unresolved. Deletions cut 8 bases from V and 5 bases from J, with 9 bases between. Germline V CDR1 and CDR2: SEHNR, FQNEAQ (reference sequence). This CDR3 comprises 12 residues. The DNA for the CDR3 is TGTGCCAGCGCAGGAAGGAATGAAAAACTGTTTTTT. Protein: CASAGRNEKLFF.

The V call is TRBV11-2, the J call TRBJ1-1, with D uncertain. V was pared by 4 bases and J by 2 bases, with 14 bases between. The CDR3 consists of 15 residues. Germline V CDR1 and CDR2: SGHAT, FQNNGV. The CDR3: CASSSRIGENTEAFF. The CDR3 DNA sequence: TGTGCCAGCAGCTCCAGAATCGGAGAAAACACTGAAGCTTTCTTT.

The chain combines TRBV4-2 with TRBJ2-7; TRBD1 is a possible D gene (6 bases). V was shortened by 0 bases and J by 0 bases, with 9 bases between the two germline ends. Germline V gives CDR1 LGHNA, CDR2 YNFKEQ. The CDR3 consists of 15 residues. CDR3 nucleotides: TGTGCCAGCAGCCAAGATCAGGGGAGCTCCTACGAGCAGTACTTC. It codes for CASSQDQGSSYEQYF.

The chain carries TRBV4-1 and TRBJ1-1; a possible D gene is TRBD1 (5 bases). There are 13 residues in the CDR3. V gave up 5 bases and J gave up 5 bases, with 12 bases separating them. Germline V gene sequence: CDR1 MGHRA, CDR2 YSYEKL. The DNA for the CDR3 is TGCGCCAGCAGCGCGGGGGGGGAAACTGAAGCTTTCTTT. Translation gives CASSAGGETEAFF.

This chain uses TRBV7-9 with TRBJ2-2; a weak D match, TRBD1 (5 bases). Trimming stripped 5 bases from V and 7 bases from J, with 14 bases between. Per the germline V gene, CDR1 is SEHNR and CDR2 is FQNEAQ (reference sequence). The CDR3 is made up of 14 amino acids. CDR3 coding DNA: TGTGCCAGCAGCAAGACAGCTATGGGCGGGGAGCTGTTTTTT. This encodes CASSKTAMGGELFF. Supplemented by reference TRBV7-9 and TRBJ2-2, the full variable domain reads DTGVSQNPRHKITKRGQNVTFRCDPISEHNRLYWYRQTLGQGPEFLTYFQNEAQLEKSRLLSDRFSAERPKGSFSTLEIQRTEQGDSAMYLCASSKTAMGGELFFGEGSRLTVL.

The gene calls are TRBV28 and TRBJ1-1, with D unclear. Trimming took 6 bases from V and 1 from J, leaving 15 bases between them. Germline loops: CDR1 MDHEN, CDR2 SYDVKM. The length of the CDR3 is 15 residues. The CDR3, as DNA: TGTGCCAGCAGGACCCGGACTGGAAAGAACACTGAAGCTTTCTTT. It specifies CASRTRTGKNTEAFF.

This sequence joins TRBV3-1 (or the pseudogene TRBV3-2) and TRBJ1-6; D gene unclear. The CDR3 consists of 11 residues. The V gene's germline CDR1 is LGHDT and CDR2 YNNKEL (reference sequence). The ends were cut back, 3 bases at V and 13 bases at J, with 7 bases in the middle. The DNA of the CDR3 is TGTGCCAGCAGCCAGGGGAGCCCCCTCCACTTT. Protein product: CASSQGSPLHF.

This clone showed up just once. The rearrangement uses TRBV11-3 and TRBJ1-1; 8 bases are a match to TRBD1. There are 15 residues in the CDR3. V lost 1 base and J lost 5; bases outside the gene matches: 6. Germline assignment: CDR1 SGHNT and CDR2 YENEEA. CDR3 amino acids: CASSLVGQGATEAFF. CDR3 sequence (DNA): TGTGCCAGCAGCTTAGTGGGCCAGGGGGCGACTGAAGCTTTCTTT. The full variable domain, in which reference TRBV11-3 and TRBJ1-1 provide the parts outside the CDR3, is EAGVVQSPRYKIIEKKQPVAFWCNPISGHNTLYWYLQNLGQGPELLIRYENEEAVDDSQLPKDRFSAERLKGVDSTLKIQPAELGDSAVYLCASSLVGQGATEAFFGQGTRLTVV.

The chain combines TRBV4-3 with TRBJ1-2; unclear D gene. Trimming pared 0 bases from V and 0 bases from J, leaving 11 bases between. CDR3 length: 16 amino acids. Germline CDR1 and CDR2: LGHNA and YSLEER. The CDR3 region is CASSQEGSGTNYGYTF. CDR3 DNA sequence: TGCGCCAGCAGCCAAGAAGGGTCGGGGACTAACTATGGCTACACCTTC.

This clone appeared a few times. The chain uses TRBV5-5 and TRBJ1-4, with 8 bases matching TRBD1. Germline CDR1 SGHKS, CDR2 YYEKEE (reference sequence). This CDR3 has 18 amino acids. J was trimmed by 3 bases and V by 0 bases; bases with no gene match: 10. The CDR3 here is CASSLEGRGQSANEKLFF. CDR3 DNA sequence: TGTGCCAGCAGCTTGGAGGGCAGGGGGCAATCGGCTAATGAAAAACTGTTTTTT.

The genes are TRBV6-5 and TRBJ1-3, with TRBD1 as a possible D gene (6 bases). The CDR3 length is 15 residues. Trimming took 4 bases from V and 3 from J, leaving 13 bases between them. In germline, CDR1 is MNHEY, CDR2 SVGAGI. For the CDR3, the DNA is TGTGCCAGCAGTTCCCCGGGACACCGTGGAAACACCATATATTTT. It specifies CASSSPGHRGNTIYF.

This clone was picked up a small number of times. The rearrangement links TRBV5-1 to TRBJ2-5, with 7 bases identical to TRBD2. CDR1 is SGHRS, CDR2 YFSETQ, per germline. J was trimmed by 1 base and V by 4 bases; bases with no gene match: 7. CDR3 size: 15 residues. Here the CDR3 DNA reads TGCGCCAGCAGCAACGAGGGACTACCCCAAGAGACCCAGTACTTC. Its protein is CASSNEGLPQETQYF.

The chain joins TRBV24-1 to TRBJ2-4; tentative D call: TRBD2 (5 bases). Trimming took off 3 bases at V and 9 bases at J, with 17 bases between the two ends. The CDR3 is made up of 15 amino acids. Germline V gene data show CDR1 as KGHDR and CDR2 as SFDVKD. The CDR3 nucleotides are TGTGCCACCAGTGATGGAACTAGGCGCCGCAGCATTCAGTACTTC. The encoded protein is CATSDGTRRRSIQYF.

The CDR3 DNA sequence: TGTGCCAGTAGTATGAACAGGGGGGAGACCCAGTACTTC. This codes for CASSMNRGETQYF. The rearrangement links TRBV19 to TRBJ2-5; TRBD1 agrees at 8 bases. Germline CDR1 is LNHDA and CDR2 is SQIVND (reference sequence). CDR3 size: 13 residues. J gave up 5 bases and V 3 bases, and 2 bases lay outside the gene matches.